Below are 32 T cell receptor beta chains sequenced from a single sample in a study of identifying expanded T cells in peripheral blood. Libraries were prepared by immunoSEQ multiplex PCR; TCRdb keeps only in-frame clonotypes and omits some of them. The sample includes 55,000 to 80,000 clones, about 85% of them seen just once. The sequenced sample was blood. All receptors derive from a person between 18 and 75 years old in good health.

V usage is TRBV18 and J usage is TRBJ1-1, with D maybe TRBD1 (5 bases). Germline CDR1 is KGHSH and CDR2 is LQKENI. The CDR3 is 15 amino acids. Between the trimmed V and J ends, which lost 2 bases and 0 bases, there was a span of 10 bases. CDR3 residues: CASSPDGAMNTEAFF. CDR3 nucleotides: TGTGCCAGCTCACCAGACGGGGCCATGAACACTGAAGCTTTCTTT.

The chain couples TRBV19 to TRBJ2-2, with a tentative D call TRBD1 (5 bases). The V gene's germline CDR1 is LNHDA and CDR2 SQIVND (reference sequence). Trimming pared 7 bases from V and 2 bases from J, leaving 11 bases between. This CDR3 is 14 amino acids long. Here the CDR3 DNA reads TGTGCCAGTATGAAAACAGGAAACACCGGGGAGCTGTTTTTT. Translation: CASMKTGNTGELFF. Full variable domain (outside the CDR3, taken from reference TRBV19 and TRBJ2-2): DGGITQSPKYLFRKEGQNVTLSCEQNLNHDAMYWYRQDPGQGLRLIYYSQIVNDFQKGDIAEGYSVSREKKESFPLTVTSAQKNPTAFYLCASMKTGNTGELFFGEGSRLTVL.

This sequence joins TRBV10-2 and TRBJ2-7; D possibly uses TRBD1 or TRBD2 (6 bases each). The germline CDR1 and CDR2 sequences are WSHSY and SAAADI. CDR3 length: 15 residues. V lost 2 bases and J lost 2, with 13 bases in between. CDR3 nucleotides: TGCGCCAGCAGTGAGGGGGGGCGGGGCCCCTACGAGCAGTACTTC. Its protein is CASSEGGRGPYEQYF.

The chain recombines TRBV5-6 with TRBJ2-5; D is possibly TRBD1 (6 bases). Germline V CDR1 and CDR2: SGHDT, YYEEEE. This CDR3 is built from 15 residues. V was cut by 0 bases and J by 4 bases, with 13 bases left in between. CDR3 sequence reads: CASSLAVQGGETQYF. Written as DNA, the CDR3 is TGTGCCAGCAGCTTGGCCGTACAGGGTGGAGAGACCCAGTACTTC.

This clone showed up just a few times. V usage is TRBV6-5 and J usage is TRBJ1-1, with D uncertain. V was trimmed by 0 bases and J by 5 bases, leaving 13 bases between them. The CDR3 consists of 15 residues. Germline-derived CDR1 and CDR2 are MNHEY and SVGAGI. The CDR3 bases are TGTGCCAGCAGTTACTCGCGCAAGATGTTAACTGAAGCTTTCTTT. Amino acid sequence: CASSYSRKMLTEAFF.

This sequence joins TRBV7-9 and TRBJ2-1; tentatively, D is TRBD2 (6 bases). The V gene lost 3 bases and the J gene lost 3 bases, with 18 bases spanning the gap. CDR1 and CDR2 (germline): SEHNR, FQNEAQ (reference sequence). The CDR3 covers 17 residues. CDR3 sequence reads: CASSLSTGVGYYNEQFF. CDR3 sequence (DNA): TGTGCCAGCAGCTTGTCAACGGGAGTGGGGTACTACAATGAGCAGTTCTTC. Combining the CDR3 with reference TRBV7-9 and TRBJ2-1 gives the whole variable domain DTGVSQNPRHKITKRGQNVTFRCDPISEHNRLYWYRQTLGQGPEFLTYFQNEAQLEKSRLLSDRFSAERPKGSFSTLEIQRTEQGDSAMYLCASSLSTGVGYYNEQFFGPGTRLTVL.

J is TRBJ1-1 and V is TRBV11-3; D might be TRBD1 (6 bases). With 5 bases removed from V and 3 bases from J, the gap between germline ends came to 16 bases. CDR1 is SGHNT and CDR2 is YENEEA in the germline V gene. This CDR3 has 15 amino acids. CDR3 in DNA: TGTGCCAGCAGCCCTTCATCATCAGGGGACACTGAAGCTTTCTTT. It is translated as CASSPSSSGDTEAFF.

This chain uses TRBV7-8 with TRBJ1-2, with 7 bases fitting TRBD1. Germline CDR1 SGHVS, CDR2 FQNEAQ. The CDR3 has 14 amino acids. Trimming removed 3 bases from V and 2 bases from J; junction bases left unmatched: 3. Here the CDR3 reads CASSFAGQNYGYTF. CDR3 nucleotide sequence: TGTGCCAGCAGCTTCGCGGGACAGAACTATGGCTACACCTTC.

The genes are TRBV2 and TRBJ1-3; TRBD1 might be the D (5 bases). The CDR3 consists of 15 residues. The V end lost 6 bases, the J end lost 2 bases, and 14 bases lay between the germline ends. CDR1 and CDR2 (germline): SNHLY, FYNNEI. This chain's CDR3 is CASSGTLGTGNTIYF. The CDR3 DNA sequence: TGTGCCAGCAGCGGGACTTTAGGGACTGGAAACACCATATATTTT.

This sequence joins TRBV10-3 and TRBJ1-2; D gene ambiguous. Germline V CDR1 and CDR2: ENHRY, SYGVKD. V dropped 0 bases and J dropped 6 bases, with 11 bases sitting between them. The CDR3 loop spans 14 amino acids. CDR3 sequence: CAISESTRYNGYTF. CDR3 nucleotide sequence: TGTGCCATCAGTGAGTCGACGAGGTACAATGGCTACACCTTC.

V usage is TRBV6-5 and J usage is TRBJ1-5; 9 nucleotides agree with TRBD1. Trimming cost V 5 bases and J 4 bases; bases outside gene matches: 3. CDR1 is MNHEY and CDR2 is SVGAGI in the germline V gene. The CDR3 totals 14 residues. The CDR3 region is CASSGTGTNQPQHF. In DNA form, the CDR3 reads TGTGCCAGCAGTGGGACAGGGACAAATCAGCCCCAGCATTTT.

The chain couples TRBV13 to TRBJ2-5, with D hard to call. The germline gives CDR1 PRHDT, CDR2 FYEKMQ (reference sequence). Trimming took off 3 bases at V and 4 bases at J, with 9 bases between the two ends. This CDR3 has 13 amino acids. As DNA, the CDR3 is TGTGCCAGCAGCTTTGGTAAGGGAGAGACCCAGTACTTC. Its translation: CASSFGKGETQYF. Together with reference TRBV13 and TRBJ2-5, the CDR3 gives the full variable domain: AAGVIQSPRHLIKEKRETATLKCYPIPRHDTVYWYQQGPGQDPQFLISFYEKMQSDKGSIPDRFSAQQFSDYHSELNMSSLELGDSALYFCASSFGKGETQYFGPGTRLLVL.

The gene calls are TRBV18 and TRBJ2-5, with 8 bases fitting TRBD2. The CDR3 has 14 residues. The V segment lost 3 bases and the J segment 5 bases; nucleotides outside the gene matches: 5. Germline CDR1 is KGHSH and CDR2 is LQKENI. This CDR3 reads CASSPPTSVETQYF. CDR3 coding DNA: TGTGCCAGCTCACCCCCGACTAGCGTGGAGACCCAGTACTTC.

V and J are TRBV25-1 and TRBJ1-4, with unresolved D. Germline V gene data show CDR1 as MGHDK and CDR2 as SYGVNS. There are 16 residues in the CDR3. V was cut by 4 bases and J by 5 bases, with 17 bases left in between. Here the CDR3 reads CASSATAPGTNEKLFF. In DNA, the CDR3 is TGTGCCAGCAGTGCCACCGCCCCGGGAACAAATGAAAAACTGTTTTTT.

V and J are TRBV18 and TRBJ2-7, with 9 bases lining up with TRBD2. Per germline, CDR1 KGHSH and CDR2 LQKENI. The trim removed 3 bases at V and 6 bases at J, leaving 9 bases unmatched. The CDR3 runs to 15 residues. CDR3 amino acids: CASSPAGGLAGEQYF. CDR3 coding DNA: TGTGCCAGCTCACCCGCCGGGGGACTAGCCGGCGAGCAGTACTTC. Looking up the rest from reference TRBV18 and TRBJ2-7 gives the full variable domain: NAGVMQNPRHLVRRRGQEARLRCSPMKGHSHVYWYRQLPEEGLKFMVYLQKENIIDESGMPKERFSAEFPKEGPSILRIQQVVRGDSAAYFCASSPAGGLAGEQYFGPGTRLTVT.

V usage is TRBV19 and J usage is TRBJ2-7; the D gene could be TRBD1 or TRBD2 (5 bases each). Trimming removed 3 bases at V and 5 bases at J, with 11 bases between. CDR3 length: 13 residues. The germline CDR1 and CDR2 sequences are LNHDA and SQIVND (reference sequence). This chain's CDR3 is CASSIQWGNEQYV. The CDR3, as DNA: TGTGCCAGTAGTATTCAGTGGGGGAACGAGCAGTACGTC.

V usage is TRBV29-1 and J usage is TRBJ1-1, with 7 bases that match TRBD1. From germline, CDR1 is SQVTM and CDR2 ANQGSEA. The V and J ends lost 3 bases and 1 base, in that order; junction bases with no gene match: 8. This CDR3 spans 15 amino acids. Here the CDR3 reads CSVDLQGPPNTEAFF. In nucleotides, the CDR3 is TGCAGCGTTGACCTACAGGGGCCTCCGAACACTGAAGCTTTCTTT.

V and J are TRBV7-9 and TRBJ2-3; D remains ambiguous. From germline, CDR1 is SEHNR and CDR2 FQNEAQ (reference sequence). This CDR3 is 12 amino acids long. V was shortened by 5 bases and J by 5 bases, with 8 bases between the two germline ends. CDR3 region: CASSLTGDTQYF. CDR3 nucleotide sequence: TGTGCCAGCAGCCTTACGGGAGATACGCAGTATTTT.

This chain connects TRBV18 to TRBJ1-1, with TRBD1 as a possible D gene (5 bases). V was cut by 1 base and J by 2 bases, with 8 bases left in between. Germline V CDR1 and CDR2: KGHSH, LQKENI. This CDR3 region has 14 residues. The CDR3 coding sequence is TGTGCCAGCTCACCACTCGACAGTAACACTGAAGCTTTCTTT. Amino acids: CASSPLDSNTEAFF.

In this sample, this clone turned up once. This chain uses TRBV27 with TRBJ1-6, with no clear D. Germline V gives CDR1 MNHEY, CDR2 SMNVEV (reference sequence). V lost 4 bases, J lost 8 bases, and 12 bases lay in between. This CDR3 comprises 14 residues. CDR3 in amino acids: CASSSVSWDSPLHF. CDR3 nucleotides: TGTGCCAGCAGTTCTGTGTCGTGGGATTCACCCCTCCACTTT.

The rearrangement joins TRBV18 to TRBJ2-7, with TRBD1 identical over 7 bases. Germline CDR1 and CDR2: KGHSH and LQKENI. J lost 0 bases, V lost 3 bases, and 2 bases had no gene match. CDR3 length: 14 residues. The CDR3 nucleotides are TGTGCCAGCTCACCGGACAGGAGCTCCTACGAGCAGTACTTC. It codes for CASSPDRSSYEQYF. The entire variable domain, with the rest obtained from reference TRBV18 and TRBJ2-7, is as follows: NAGVMQNPRHLVRRRGQEARLRCSPMKGHSHVYWYRQLPEEGLKFMVYLQKENIIDESGMPKERFSAEFPKEGPSILRIQQVVRGDSAAYFCASSPDRSSYEQYFGPGTRLTVT.

The chain employs TRBV2 and TRBJ1-2; D is uncertain. The V end lost 7 bases, the J end lost 5 bases, and 8 bases lay between the germline ends. Germline CDR1 is SNHLY and CDR2 is FYNNEI. CDR3 length: 11 amino acids. The CDR3 DNA sequence: TGTGCCAGCAAACCGGAGTATGGCTACACCTTC. As protein: CASKPEYGYTF.

The CDR3 bases are TGTGCCAGCAGTAAGAACCAAGAGACCCAGTACTTC. Translating gives CASSKNQETQYF. The V and J genes are TRBV2 and TRBJ2-5; D is unclear. This CDR3 contains 12 residues. In germline, CDR1 is SNHLY, CDR2 FYNNEI. V gave up 5 bases and J gave up 0 bases, with 4 bases separating them.

The V call is TRBV9, the J call TRBJ2-1; no clear D gene. The V end was cut by 0 bases, the J end by 9 bases, with 7 bases between. Per germline, CDR1 SGDLS and CDR2 YYNGEE. The CDR3 spans 12 residues. This chain's CDR3 is CASSVASSEQFF. CDR3 DNA sequence: TGTGCCAGCAGCGTAGCCAGCAGTGAGCAGTTCTTC. The variable domain in full, with the rest retrieved from reference TRBV9 and TRBJ2-1, is DSGVTQTPKHLITATGQRVTLRCSPRSGDLSVYWYQQSLDQGLQFLIQYYNGEERAKGNILERFSAQQFPDLHSELNLSSLELGDSALYFCASSVASSEQFFGPGTRLTVL.

V usage is TRBV14 and J usage is TRBJ2-3, with 9 bases that match TRBD1. This CDR3 is built from 15 residues. The junction had 5 bases not matched to a gene; V was cut back by 4 bases and J by 3 bases. The germline V gene has CDR1 SGHDN and CDR2 FVKESK. The CDR3 protein is CASSLRQGGTDTQYF. CDR3 in DNA: TGTGCCAGCAGCCTGCGACAGGGGGGGACAGATACGCAGTATTTT.

V and J are TRBV5-3 and TRBJ2-5; 10 bases agree with TRBD2. TRBV5-3 is filed as an ORF, its function uncertain. V was clipped by 0 bases and J by 5 bases; unmatched bases: 4. The CDR3 is made up of 15 amino acids. The CDR3 coding sequence is TGTGCCAGAAGCTTGGGACTAGCGGGTAAGGAGACCCAGTACTTC. Translation: CARSLGLAGKETQYF.

The chain uses TRBV7-9 and TRBJ2-1, with 8 bases lining up with TRBD2. V dropped 1 base and J dropped 5; count of bases not matched to a gene: 13. The CDR3 runs 18 residues. CDR1 is SEHNR and CDR2 is FQNEAQ in the germline V gene (reference sequence). The CDR3 region is CASSLDPRWLAGNNEQFF. CDR3 sequence (DNA): TGTGCCAGCAGCTTAGATCCCCGGTGGCTAGCGGGTAACAATGAGCAGTTCTTC.

The genes are TRBV19 and TRBJ2-1; 8 positions match TRBD1. From germline, CDR1 is LNHDA and CDR2 SQIVND (reference sequence). This CDR3 has 14 residues. With 4 bases clipped from V and 7 bases from J, the junction kept 6 bases outside the gene matches. The CDR3 sequence is CASSTQRQGNEQFF. The DNA of the CDR3 is TGTGCCAGTAGTACCCAACGACAGGGGAATGAGCAGTTCTTC.

The rearrangement joins TRBV5-4 to TRBJ2-3; TRBD2 matches 7 bases. Germline trimming cut 2 bases from V and 3 bases from J; bases unmatched to any gene: 6. The CDR3 is 15 amino acids. Looked up from germline, CDR1 is SGHNT and CDR2 is YYREEE (reference sequence). This CDR3 is CASSFGGSGTDTQYF. CDR3 nucleotide sequence: TGTGCCAGCAGCTTCGGCGGGAGTGGTACAGATACGCAGTATTTT.

V gene TRBV5-1 combines with J gene TRBJ1-1; perhaps TRBD1 as D (5 bases). Germline CDR1 and CDR2: SGHRS and YFSETQ. The CDR3 sequence is 14 residues long. With 4 bases removed from V and 2 bases from J, the gap between germline ends came to 12 bases. CDR3 DNA sequence: TGCGCCAGCAGCCGTACAGGCACCAACACTGAAGCTTTCTTT. As protein: CASSRTGTNTEAFF.

This chain links TRBV6-1 with TRBJ1-4, with D perhaps TRBD1 (5 bases). In germline, CDR1 is MNHNS, CDR2 SASEGT. Trimming shortened V by 3 bases and J by 8 bases, and 16 bases separated the two germline ends. The CDR3 covers 15 residues. CDR3 in DNA: TGTGCCAGCAGTGACTTTCTAGGGGAAGACGAAAAACTGTTTTTT. Protein product: CASSDFLGEDEKLFF.

The gene calls are TRBV6-5 and TRBJ1-4, with 11 nucleotides matching TRBD1. V was clipped by 5 bases and J by 11 bases; unmatched bases: 7. Germline V gene data show CDR1 as MNHEY and CDR2 as SVGAGI. The CDR3 runs 14 residues. The CDR3 sequence is CASSEDRGLGKLFF. The DNA of the CDR3 is TGTGCCAGCAGTGAGGACAGGGGGCTCGGGAAACTGTTTTTT.